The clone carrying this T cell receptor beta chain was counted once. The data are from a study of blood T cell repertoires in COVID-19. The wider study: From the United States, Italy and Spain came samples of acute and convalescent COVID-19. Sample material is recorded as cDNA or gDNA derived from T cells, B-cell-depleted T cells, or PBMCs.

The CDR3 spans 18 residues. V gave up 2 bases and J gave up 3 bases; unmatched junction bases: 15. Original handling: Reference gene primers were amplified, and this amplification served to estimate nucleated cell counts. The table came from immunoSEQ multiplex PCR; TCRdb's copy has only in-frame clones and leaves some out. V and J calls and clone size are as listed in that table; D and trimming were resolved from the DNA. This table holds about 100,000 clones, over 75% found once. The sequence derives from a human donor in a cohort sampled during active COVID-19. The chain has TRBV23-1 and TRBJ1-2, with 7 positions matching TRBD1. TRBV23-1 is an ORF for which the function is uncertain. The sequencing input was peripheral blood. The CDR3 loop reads CASSQLCGTDEVDYGYTF. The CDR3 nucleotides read TGCGCCAGCAGTCAACTCTGTGGGACAGACGAAGTGGACTATGGCTACACCTTC.